This TCR beta chain was found in a study of T cells in Graves' hyperthyroidism and ophthalmopathy. PBMCs were obtained from roughly 10 ml fresh peripheral blood. Germline V lookup: CDR1 SGHKS, CDR2 YYEKEE (reference sequence). V dropped 4 bases and J dropped 7; count of bases not matched to a gene: 6. The CDR3 spans 13 residues. In the case of this clonotype: What it binds is not known.

TCR beta CDR3 sequences were amplified from RNA transcripts. When the TCR CDR3 underwent first-round RT-PCR, the HTBI primer set was used. TCRdb passed the multiplex PCR reads through MiXCR, listing each CDR3 protein once. The table records fewer than 45,000 distinct CDR3 sequences, about 50% of them present only once. Study outcomes and limitations: Most thyroid-expanded clonotypes above 0.001 were also found in blood.

The source is a woman aged 50 to 60 with Graves' hyperthyroidism that later progressed to Graves' ophthalmopathy. The chain employs TRBV5-5 and TRBJ2-5; 8 bases match TRBD1. The specimen sequenced was blood. The DNA for the CDR3 is TGTGCCAGCAGCGGAACCGGGACAGGGACCCAGTACTTC. Amino acid sequence: CASSGTGTGTQYF. The full variable domain, rest sourced from reference TRBV5-5 and TRBJ2-5, is DAGVTQSPTHLIKTRGQQVTLRCSPISGHKSVSWYQQVLGQGPQFIFQYYEKEERGRGNFPDRFSARQFPNYSSELNVNALLLGDSALYLCASSGTGTGTQYFGPGTRLLVL.